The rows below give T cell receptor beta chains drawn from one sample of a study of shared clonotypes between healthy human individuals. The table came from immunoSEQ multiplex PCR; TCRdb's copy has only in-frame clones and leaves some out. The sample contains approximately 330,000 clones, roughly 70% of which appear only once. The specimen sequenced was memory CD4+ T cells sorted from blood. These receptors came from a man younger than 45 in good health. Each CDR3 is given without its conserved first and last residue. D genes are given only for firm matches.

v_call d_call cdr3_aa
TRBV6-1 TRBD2 ASSDPRGLGGNEQF
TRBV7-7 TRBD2 ASSLREGPYEQY
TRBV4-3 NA ASSRYPGSGANVLT
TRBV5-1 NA ASSISGPRADTQY
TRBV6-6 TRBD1 ASSLRGLNEQF
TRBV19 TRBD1 ASTPRTGRGYT
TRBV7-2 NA ASSQRTDTQY
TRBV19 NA ASSNSYTEAF
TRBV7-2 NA ASSPEAVYGYT
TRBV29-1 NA SEQQTKDTEAF
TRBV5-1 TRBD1 ASQDRGGETQY
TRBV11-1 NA ASSRPGEQF
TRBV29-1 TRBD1 SVEGGQGANEQY
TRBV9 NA ASSEGSSPLGEQF
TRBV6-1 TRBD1 ASSEAPGGSGNTIY
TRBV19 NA ATARSGGSYNEQF
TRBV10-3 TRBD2 AISALAGGGGETQY
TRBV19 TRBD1 ASSLRQGPNEKLF
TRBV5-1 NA ASSLTGRREDTQY
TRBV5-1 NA ASSFSGGTDTQY
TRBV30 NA ALEESYGYT
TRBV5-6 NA ASSFFNTEAF
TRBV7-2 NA ASSWRWGEEQPQH
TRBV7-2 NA ASSRGTAGGQPQH
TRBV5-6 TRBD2 ASSQGLQTDTQY
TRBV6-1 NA ASSAGGTNEKLF
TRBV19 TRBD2 ASSMILSSGRRSSYNEQF
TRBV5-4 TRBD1 ASSLGRTGFTEAF
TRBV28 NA AIQGEKLF